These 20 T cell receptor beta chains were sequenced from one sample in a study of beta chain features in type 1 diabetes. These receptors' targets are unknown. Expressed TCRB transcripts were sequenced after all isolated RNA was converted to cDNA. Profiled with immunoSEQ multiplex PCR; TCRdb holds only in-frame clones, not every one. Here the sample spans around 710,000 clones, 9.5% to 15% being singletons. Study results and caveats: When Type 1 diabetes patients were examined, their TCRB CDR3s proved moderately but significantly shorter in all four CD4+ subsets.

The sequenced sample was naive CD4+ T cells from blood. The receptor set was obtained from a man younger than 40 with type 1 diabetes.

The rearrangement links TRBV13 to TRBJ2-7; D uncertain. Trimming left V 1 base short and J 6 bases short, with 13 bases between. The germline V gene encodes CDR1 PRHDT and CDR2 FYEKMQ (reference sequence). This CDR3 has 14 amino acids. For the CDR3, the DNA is TGTGCCAGCAGCTTAGTCTTGAAGGGTGGCGAGCAGTACTTC. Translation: CASSLVLKGGEQYF.

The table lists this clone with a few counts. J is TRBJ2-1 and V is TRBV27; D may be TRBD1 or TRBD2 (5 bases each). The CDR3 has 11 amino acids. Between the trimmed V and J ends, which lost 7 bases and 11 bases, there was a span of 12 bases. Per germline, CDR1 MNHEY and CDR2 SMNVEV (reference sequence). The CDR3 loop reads CASIGSGQQFF. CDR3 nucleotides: TGTGCCAGCATAGGGTCGGGGCAGCAGTTCTTC.

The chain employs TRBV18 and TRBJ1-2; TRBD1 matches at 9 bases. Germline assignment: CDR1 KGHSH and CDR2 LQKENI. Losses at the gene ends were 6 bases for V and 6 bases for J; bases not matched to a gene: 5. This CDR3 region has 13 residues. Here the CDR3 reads CASSGTGRNGYTF. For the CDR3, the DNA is TGTGCCAGCTCGGGGACAGGGCGGAATGGCTACACCTTC.

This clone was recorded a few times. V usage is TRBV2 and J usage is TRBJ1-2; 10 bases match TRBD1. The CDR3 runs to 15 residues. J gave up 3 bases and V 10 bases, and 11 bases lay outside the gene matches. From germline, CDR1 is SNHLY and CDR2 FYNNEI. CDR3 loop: CATKFGQGEDYGYTF. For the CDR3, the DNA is TGTGCCACCAAATTTGGACAGGGGGAGGACTATGGCTACACCTTC.

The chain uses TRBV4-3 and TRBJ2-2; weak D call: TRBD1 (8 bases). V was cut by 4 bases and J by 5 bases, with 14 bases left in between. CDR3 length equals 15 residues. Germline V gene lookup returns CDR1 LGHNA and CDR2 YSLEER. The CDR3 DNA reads TGCGCCAGCAGCCTAGGACAGGGAGGGACCGGGGAGCTGTTTTTT. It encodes CASSLGQGGTGELFF.

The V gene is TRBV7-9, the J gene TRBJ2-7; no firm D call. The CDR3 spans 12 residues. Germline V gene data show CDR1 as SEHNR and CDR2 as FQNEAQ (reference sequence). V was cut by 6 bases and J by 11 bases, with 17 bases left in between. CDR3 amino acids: CASSRKESREYF. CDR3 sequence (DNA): TGTGCCAGCAGTCGTAAGGAGTCTAGGGAGTACTTC. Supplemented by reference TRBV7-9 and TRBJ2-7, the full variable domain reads DTGVSQNPRHKITKRGQNVTFRCDPISEHNRLYWYRQTLGQGPEFLTYFQNEAQLEKSRLLSDRFSAERPKGSFSTLEIQRTEQGDSAMYLCASSRKESREYFGPGTRLTVT.

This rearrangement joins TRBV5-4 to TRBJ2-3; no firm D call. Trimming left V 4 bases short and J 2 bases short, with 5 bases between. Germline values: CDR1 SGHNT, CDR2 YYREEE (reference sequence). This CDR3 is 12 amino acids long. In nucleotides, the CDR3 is TGTGCCAGCAGCATCGACACAGATACGCAGTATTTT. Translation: CASSIDTDTQYF.

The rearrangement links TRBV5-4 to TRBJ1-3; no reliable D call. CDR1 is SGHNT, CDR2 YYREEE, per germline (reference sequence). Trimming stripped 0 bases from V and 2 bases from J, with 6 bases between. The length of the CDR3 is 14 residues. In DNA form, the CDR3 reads TGTGCCAGCAGCTTGGGAGGGACTGGAAACACCATATATTTT. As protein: CASSLGGTGNTIYF.

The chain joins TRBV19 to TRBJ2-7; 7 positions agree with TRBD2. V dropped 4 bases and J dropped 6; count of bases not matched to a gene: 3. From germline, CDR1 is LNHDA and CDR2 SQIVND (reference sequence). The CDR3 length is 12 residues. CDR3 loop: CASSRPSGEQYF. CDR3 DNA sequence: TGTGCCAGTAGTAGGCCTAGCGGCGAGCAGTACTTC.

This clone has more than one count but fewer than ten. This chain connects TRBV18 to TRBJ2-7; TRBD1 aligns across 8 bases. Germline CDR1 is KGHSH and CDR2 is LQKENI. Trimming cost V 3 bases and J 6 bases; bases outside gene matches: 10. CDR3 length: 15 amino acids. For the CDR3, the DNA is TGTGCCAGCTCACCGGAGCAGGGGGCGCAGGGCGAGCAGTACTTC. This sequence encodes CASSPEQGAQGEQYF.

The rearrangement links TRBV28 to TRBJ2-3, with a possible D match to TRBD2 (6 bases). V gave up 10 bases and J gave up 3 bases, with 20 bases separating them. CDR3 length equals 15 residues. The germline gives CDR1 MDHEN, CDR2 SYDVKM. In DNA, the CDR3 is TGTGCCACCGGTATTCCGGGAGATCTAACAGATACGCAGTATTTT. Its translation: CATGIPGDLTDTQYF.

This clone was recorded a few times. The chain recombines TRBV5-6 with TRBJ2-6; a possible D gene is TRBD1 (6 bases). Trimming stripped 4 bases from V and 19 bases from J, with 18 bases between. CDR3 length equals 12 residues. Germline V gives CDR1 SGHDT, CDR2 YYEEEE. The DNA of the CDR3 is TGTGCCAGCAGCCCCCACAGGGTAGGCTCAACTTTC. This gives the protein CASSPHRVGSTF.

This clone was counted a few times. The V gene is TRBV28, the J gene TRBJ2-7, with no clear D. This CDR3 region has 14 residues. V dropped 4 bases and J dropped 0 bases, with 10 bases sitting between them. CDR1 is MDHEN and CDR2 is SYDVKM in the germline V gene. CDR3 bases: TGTGCCAGCAGTTCCGGTGCGAGCTCCTACGAGCAGTACTTC. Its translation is CASSSGASSYEQYF.

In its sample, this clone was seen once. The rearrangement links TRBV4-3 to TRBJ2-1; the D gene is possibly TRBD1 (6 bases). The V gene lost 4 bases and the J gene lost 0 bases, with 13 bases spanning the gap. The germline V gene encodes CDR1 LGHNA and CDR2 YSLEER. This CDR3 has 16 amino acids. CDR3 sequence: CASSPREGGSYNEQFF. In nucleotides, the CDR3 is TGCGCCAGCAGCCCTCGGGAAGGGGGCTCCTACAATGAGCAGTTCTTC.

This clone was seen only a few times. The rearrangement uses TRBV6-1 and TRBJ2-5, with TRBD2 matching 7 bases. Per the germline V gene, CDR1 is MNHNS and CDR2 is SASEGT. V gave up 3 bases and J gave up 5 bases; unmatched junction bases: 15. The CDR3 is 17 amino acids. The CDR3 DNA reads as TGTGCCAGCAGTGAGTCCCCTTGGACTAGTGAAGGGGAGACCCAGTACTTC. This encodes CASSESPWTSEGETQYF.

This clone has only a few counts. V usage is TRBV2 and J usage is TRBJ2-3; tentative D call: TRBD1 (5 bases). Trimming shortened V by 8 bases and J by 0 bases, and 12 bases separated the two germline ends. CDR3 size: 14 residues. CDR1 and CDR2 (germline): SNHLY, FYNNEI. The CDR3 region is CASGRQGSTDTQYF. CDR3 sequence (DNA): TGTGCCAGCGGTAGGCAGGGCAGCACAGATACGCAGTATTTT.

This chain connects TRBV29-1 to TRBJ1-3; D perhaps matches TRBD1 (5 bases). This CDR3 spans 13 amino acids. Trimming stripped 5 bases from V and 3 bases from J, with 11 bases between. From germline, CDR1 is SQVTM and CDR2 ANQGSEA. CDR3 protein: CSVTGGLGNTIYF. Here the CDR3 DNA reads TGCAGCGTTACCGGGGGTCTTGGAAACACCATATATTTT. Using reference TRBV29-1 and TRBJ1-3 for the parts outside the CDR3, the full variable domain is SAVISQKPSRDICQRGTSLTIQCQVDSQVTMMFWYRQQPGQSLTLIATANQGSEATYESGFVIDKFPISRPNLTFSTLTVSNMSPEDSSIYLCSVTGGLGNTIYFGEGSWLTVV.

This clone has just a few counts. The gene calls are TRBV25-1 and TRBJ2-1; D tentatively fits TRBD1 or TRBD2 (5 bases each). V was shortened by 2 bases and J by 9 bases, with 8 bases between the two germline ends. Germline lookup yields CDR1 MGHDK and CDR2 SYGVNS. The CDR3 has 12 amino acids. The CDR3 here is CASSEGGREQFF. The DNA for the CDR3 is TGTGCCAGCAGTGAAGGGGGTCGTGAGCAGTTCTTC.

The CDR3 sequence: CASSLRTDLNTEAFF. For the CDR3, the DNA is TGCGCCAGCAGCTTACGGACAGATCTGAACACTGAAGCTTTCTTT. The genes are TRBV4-3 and TRBJ1-1; D may be TRBD1 (6 bases). V was cut by 5 bases and J by 0 bases, with 13 bases left in between. Germline V gene data show CDR1 as LGHNA and CDR2 as YSLEER. The length of the CDR3 is 15 residues.

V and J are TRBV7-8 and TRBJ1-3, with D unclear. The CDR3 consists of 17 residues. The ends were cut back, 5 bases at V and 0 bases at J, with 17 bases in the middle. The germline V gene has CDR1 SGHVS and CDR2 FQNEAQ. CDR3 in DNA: TGTGCCAGCAGCCCCCAAGGAGGAGGTACCTCTGGAAACACCATATATTTT. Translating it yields CASSPQGGGTSGNTIYF.